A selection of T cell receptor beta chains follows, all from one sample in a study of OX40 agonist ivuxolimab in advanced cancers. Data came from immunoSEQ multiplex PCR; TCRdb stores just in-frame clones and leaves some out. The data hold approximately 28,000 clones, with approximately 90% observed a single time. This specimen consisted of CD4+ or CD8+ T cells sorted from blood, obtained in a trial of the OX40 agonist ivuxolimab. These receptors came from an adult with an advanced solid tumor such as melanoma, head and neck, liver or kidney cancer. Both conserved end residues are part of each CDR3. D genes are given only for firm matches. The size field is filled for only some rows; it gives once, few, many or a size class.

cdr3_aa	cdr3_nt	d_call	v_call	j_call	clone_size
CASSIIGPGGEKLFF	TGTGCCAGTAGTATCATCGGGCCAGGAGGTGAAAAACTGTTTTTT	NA	TRBV19	TRBJ1-4	NA
CAWRPIGAGAYTEAFF	TGTGCCTGGAGGCCTATAGGGGCAGGAGCTTACACTGAAGCTTTCTTT	NA	TRBV30	TRBJ1-1	NA
CASPAQGGGSYEQYF	TGCGCCAGCCCCGCACAGGGAGGAGGCTCCTACGAGCAGTACTTC	NA	TRBV10-1	TRBJ2-7	NA
CASSTQASGGADEQFF	TGTGCCAGTAGTACCCAGGCTAGCGGGGGGGCCGATGAGCAGTTCTTC	TRBD2	TRBV19	TRBJ2-1	NA
CASSRPWGESYEQYF	TGTGCCAGCAGCCGGCCGTGGGGCGAGTCCTACGAGCAGTACTTC	NA	TRBV6-5	TRBJ2-7	NA
CASSRSGSSYNEQFF	TGTGCCAGCAGTCGTAGCGGAAGCTCCTACAATGAGCAGTTCTTC	NA	TRBV28	TRBJ2-1	once
CASSHRWTVREGRTEAFF	TGCGCCAGCAGCCATCGATGGACAGTTAGGGAAGGACGCACTGAAGCTTTCTTT	NA	TRBV4-1	TRBJ1-1	NA
CASSPPSVGLPDGYTF	TGTGCCAGCTCACCACCGTCGGTCGGGCTTCCCGATGGCTACACCTTC	NA	TRBV18	TRBJ1-2	NA
CASSPGTSSYNEQFF	TGTGCCAGTAGTCCCGGGACTAGTTCCTACAATGAGCAGTTCTTC	TRBD2	TRBV19	TRBJ2-1	NA
CASSLQGGSEQFF	TGTGCCAGCAGTTTACAGGGAGGGAGCGAGCAGTTCTTC	TRBD2	TRBV27	TRBJ2-1	NA
CASSSTFTDTQYF	TGTGCCAGCAGTTCCACCTTCACAGATACGCAGTATTTT	NA	TRBV6-5	TRBJ2-3	NA
CAWRGPGWLDYEQYF	TGTGCCTGGAGGGGCCCGGGGTGGCTGGACTACGAGCAGTACTTC	NA	TRBV30	TRBJ2-7	NA
CASSQEGGYTQYF	TGTGCCAGCAGCCAGGAGGGTGGTTATACGCAGTATTTT	NA	TRBV11-1	TRBJ2-3	NA
CASSSRDLGRVRSYNEQFF	TGTGCCAGCAGCTCCCGGGATCTGGGAAGGGTACGATCCTACAATGAGCAGTTCTTC	NA	TRBV7-9	TRBJ2-1	NA
CATSRVRGYQPQHF	TGTGCCACCAGCAGAGTTCGGGGTTATCAGCCCCAGCATTTT	NA	TRBV15	TRBJ1-5	NA
CASSYSAGGVHEQYF	TGTGCCAGCAGTTACTCTGCAGGGGGCGTCCACGAGCAGTACTTC	TRBD1	TRBV6-6	TRBJ2-7	NA
CASSAERDAHKNIQYF	TGTGCCAGCAGCGCCGAGCGGGACGCCCACAAAAACATTCAGTACTTC	TRBD2	TRBV2	TRBJ2-4	NA
CASSRDTATGELFF	TGTGCCAGTAGTAGGGACACTGCAACCGGGGAGCTGTTTTTT	NA	TRBV19	TRBJ2-2	NA
CASSPIHSRQGPPGELFF	TGTGCCAGTAGTCCTATTCATTCCCGACAGGGGCCCCCCGGGGAGCTGTTTTTT	TRBD1	TRBV19	TRBJ2-2	once
CASSKPVQGSRNQPQHF	TGTGCCAGCAGTAAACCCGTACAGGGATCTCGCAATCAGCCCCAGCATTTT	NA	TRBV2	TRBJ1-5	NA
CASSLGGLAFGGSGELFF	TGCGCCAGCAGCTTGGGTGGACTAGCGTTTGGAGGTAGCGGGGAGCTGTTTTTT	TRBD2	TRBV5-1	TRBJ2-2	NA
CASETGQGGNTEAFF	TGTGCCAGCGAAACTGGACAGGGCGGGAACACTGAAGCTTTCTTT	TRBD1	TRBV7-9	TRBJ1-1	NA
CASSFLQDNTGELFF	TGTGCCAGCAGTTTTCTCCAGGATAACACCGGGGAGCTGTTTTTT	NA	TRBV28	TRBJ2-2	NA
CASSYSQGPNSPLHF	TGTGCCAGCAGTTACTCGCAAGGGCCTAATTCACCCCTCCACTTT	NA	TRBV6-5	TRBJ1-6	few
CASSLTSLGLTNIQYF	TGTGCCAGCAGCTTGACGAGCTTGGGACTGACAAACATTCAGTACTTC	NA	TRBV5-6	TRBJ2-4	NA
CASSQDGVEYNEQFF	TGCGCCAGCAGCCAAGATGGGGTAGAGTACAATGAGCAGTTCTTC	NA	TRBV4-3	TRBJ2-1	NA
CATGSIYNEQFF	TGCGCCACCGGGAGTATCTACAATGAGCAGTTCTTC	NA	TRBV5-1	TRBJ2-1	NA
CASSLGGYSNQPQHF	TGCGCCAGCAGCTTGGGCGGATATAGCAATCAGCCCCAGCATTTT	NA	TRBV5-1	TRBJ1-5	NA
CSVGVGAKNFRTMNTEAFF	TGCAGCGTGGGAGTGGGGGCAAAAAATTTTCGAACCATGAACACTGAAGCTTTCTTT	NA	TRBV29-1	TRBJ1-1	medium-sized
CASSLGGWYEQYF	TGTGCCAGCAGCTTAGGAGGGTGGTACGAGCAGTACTTC	NA	TRBV11-2	TRBJ2-7	NA